The 25 T cell receptor beta chains in this list originate from one sample, sequenced in a study of CD8 T cells in Susac syndrome. Random hexamers were used to reverse transcribe 0.5 to 1 ug of RNA. A single record per CDR3 protein comes from TCRdb applying MiXCR to the immunoSEQ multiplex PCR reads. Of more than 70,000 distinct CDR3 sequences in the sample, roughly 94% were seen once. Sequencing was carried out using CD8+ T cells from PBMCs. The receptors come from a human donor with Susac syndrome.

CDR3 in DNA: TGCGCCAGCAGCTTGGTGGAGGAGTCCAACTATGGCTACACCTTC. This sequence encodes CASSLVEESNYGYTF. This rearrangement joins TRBV5-1 to TRBJ1-2; D is unresolved. Germline CDR1 SGHRS, CDR2 YFSETQ. The germline V and J ends were trimmed by 0 bases and 2 bases, with 11 bases remaining between them. CDR3 size: 15 residues.

The V call is TRBV12-3 or TRBV12-4, the J call TRBJ1-1; 8 bases are a match to TRBD1. This CDR3 contains 14 residues. The V gene end was trimmed by 2 bases and the J gene end by 3 bases; junction bases not matched to a gene: 2. The CDR3 protein is CASSLYRGYTEAFF. CDR3 nucleotide sequence: TGTGCCAGCAGTTTATACAGGGGGTACACTGAAGCTTTCTTT.

The genes are TRBV7-8 and TRBJ2-3; 7 bases match TRBD2. Germline loops: CDR1 SGHVS, CDR2 FQNEAQ. This CDR3 comprises 16 residues. V trimming: 5 bases; J trimming: 0 bases; junction bases outside the gene matches: 8. The CDR3 region has the DNA TGTGCCAGCAGCGGGAGAGCGGGAACTAGCACAGATACGCAGTATTTT. It codes for CASSGRAGTSTDTQYF.

The chain combines TRBV4-1 with TRBJ2-3; no clear D. The CDR3 is made up of 17 amino acids. V was clipped by 0 bases and J by 0 bases, with 13 bases between them. Germline V gene data show CDR1 as MGHRA and CDR2 as YSYEKL. CDR3 sequence: CASSQDMRPASTDTQYF. CDR3 in DNA: TGCGCCAGCAGCCAAGATATGCGGCCCGCTAGCACAGATACGCAGTATTTT.

The rearrangement uses TRBV27 and TRBJ1-1; 7 bases fit TRBD1. Germline V lookup: CDR1 MNHEY, CDR2 SMNVEV (reference sequence). This CDR3 spans 13 amino acids. Trimming at V came to 5 bases and at J to 6 bases, leaving 6 bases not matched to a gene. CDR3 amino acids: CASSVHRGAEAFF. CDR3 sequence (DNA): TGTGCCAGCAGTGTACACAGGGGAGCTGAAGCTTTCTTT.

This clonotype was picked up one time. V usage is TRBV2 and J usage is TRBJ2-7; 11 nucleotides match TRBD1. Germline CDR1 SNHLY, CDR2 FYNNEI. The CDR3 length is 16 residues. With V trimmed by 3 bases and J by 1 base, 5 bases remained unmatched. CDR3 amino acids: CASSDYRDRGSYEQYF. Here the CDR3 DNA reads TGTGCCAGCAGTGATTACCGGGACAGGGGGTCCTACGAGCAGTACTTC. Using reference TRBV2 and TRBJ2-7 for the parts outside the CDR3, the full variable domain is EPEVTQTPSHQVTQMGQEVILRCVPISNHLYFYWYRQILGQKVEFLVSFYNNEISEKSEIFDDQFSVERPDGSNFTLKIRSTKLEDSAMYFCASSDYRDRGSYEQYFGPGTRLTVT.

This rearrangement joins TRBV7-6 to TRBJ2-7; D possibly corresponds to TRBD2 (5 bases). The CDR3 runs 17 residues. Germline V gene data show CDR1 as SGHVS and CDR2 as FNYEAQ. With 1 base removed from V and 6 bases from J, the gap between germline ends came to 22 bases. This CDR3 reads CASSLVAGGDNTREQYF. The CDR3 DNA reads as TGTGCCAGCAGCTTAGTGGCAGGAGGTGATAATACGCGCGAGCAGTACTTC.

The V call is TRBV9, the J call TRBJ1-1; D gene ambiguous. V lost 0 bases and J lost 6, with 9 bases in between. The CDR3 spans 13 residues. Per the germline V gene, CDR1 is SGDLS and CDR2 is YYNGEE. Written as DNA, the CDR3 is TGTGCCAGCAGCGTAGCCGGAGGCCCTGAAGCTTTCTTT. Amino acids: CASSVAGGPEAFF.

This clonotype was detected once. The chain combines TRBV18 with TRBJ2-5; 9 nucleotides line up with TRBD1. The CDR3 has 15 amino acids. Germline CDR1 reads KGHSH; CDR2 reads LQKENI. V dropped 4 bases and J dropped 5; count of bases not matched to a gene: 8. CDR3 DNA sequence: TGTGCCAGCTCACTCCGGGACAGGGTTGGGGAGACCCAGTACTTC. Translating it yields CASSLRDRVGETQYF. Based on the CDR3 plus reference TRBV18 and TRBJ2-5, the full variable domain is NAGVMQNPRHLVRRRGQEARLRCSPMKGHSHVYWYRQLPEEGLKFMVYLQKENIIDESGMPKERFSAEFPKEGPSILRIQQVVRGDSAAYFCASSLRDRVGETQYFGPGTRLLVL.

The chain employs TRBV7-9 and TRBJ2-1; either TRBD1 or TRBD2 may fit D (5 bases each). This CDR3 comprises 16 residues. Per germline, CDR1 SEHNR and CDR2 FQNEAQ (reference sequence). V was clipped by 3 bases and J by 6 bases, with 18 bases between them. CDR3 protein: CASSFPRDGKGNEQFF. CDR3 bases: TGTGCCAGCAGCTTCCCTAGGGACGGAAAGGGCAATGAGCAGTTCTTC.

The chain uses TRBV29-1 and TRBJ2-5; TRBD2 matches 7 bases. The junction had 16 bases not matched to a gene; V was cut back by 6 bases and J by 0 bases. Germline CDR1 and CDR2: SQVTM and ANQGSEA. The CDR3 is 17 amino acids. This chain's CDR3 is CSVDGTSEKLNQETQYF. CDR3 nucleotide sequence: TGCAGCGTCGATGGAACTAGCGAAAAGTTGAACCAAGAGACCCAGTACTTC.

On this clonotype: One junction end does not reproduce the germline sequence, and a read error may be involved. The chain employs TRBV2 and TRBJ2-1; TRBD1 matches 11 bases. The CDR3 extends over 11 amino acids. Germline V gives CDR1 SNHLY, CDR2 FYNNEI. CDR3 nucleotides: TGTGCCAGCCGAAGCCGGGACAGGGGGATCTTC. Translated, it gives CASRSRDRGIF.

The chain joins TRBV20-1 to TRBJ2-7; perhaps TRBD2 as D (7 bases). Trimming took off 5 bases at V and 3 bases at J, with 14 bases between the two ends. Germline V gene lookup returns CDR1 DFQATT and CDR2 SNEGSKA (reference sequence). The CDR3 spans 13 residues. The CDR3 DNA is TGCAGTGCTCGTGGGGGGGCCGACTACGAGCAGTACTTC. Its translation is CSARGGADYEQYF.

This chain connects TRBV2 to TRBJ1-2; D is uncertain. Trimming pared 10 bases from V and 0 bases from J, leaving 15 bases between. This CDR3 contains 14 residues. Looked up from germline, CDR1 is SNHLY and CDR2 is FYNNEI. For the CDR3, the DNA is TGTGCCACCTTAGCCGCAGGTCCTAACTATGGCTACACCTTC. Its translation is CATLAAGPNYGYTF.

The J gene is TRBJ2-1, the V gene TRBV14; the D is unclear. The CDR3 loop spans 14 amino acids. Trimming left V 6 bases short and J 0 bases short, with 9 bases between. The germline CDR1 and CDR2 sequences are SGHDN and FVKESK. In nucleotides, the CDR3 is TGTGCCAGCAGTTCGGAGAGCTCCTACAATGAGCAGTTCTTC. Translating it yields CASSSESSYNEQFF.

The V gene is TRBV6-6, the J gene TRBJ2-7; D perhaps matches TRBD1 (6 bases). Trimming stripped 4 bases from V and 0 bases from J, with 10 bases between. Germline V lookup: CDR1 MNHNY, CDR2 SVGAGI (reference sequence). The CDR3 consists of 14 residues. The CDR3 region has the DNA TGTGCCAGCAGTTTCCTGACAGGCTCCTACGAGCAGTACTTC. As protein: CASSFLTGSYEQYF.

V is TRBV7-2 and J is TRBJ2-1, with D perhaps matching TRBD1 or TRBD2 (5 bases each). Germline CDR1 is SGHTA and CDR2 is FQGNSA. The CDR3 contains 15 residues. The ends were cut back, 0 bases at V and 0 bases at J, with 6 bases in the middle. This chain's CDR3 is CASSLAGDSYNEQFF. As DNA, the CDR3 is TGTGCCAGCAGCTTAGCGGGGGACTCCTACAATGAGCAGTTCTTC.

The chain links TRBV11-3 to TRBJ1-1; 10 positions agree with TRBD1. CDR3 size: 15 residues. V shed 5 bases, J shed 6 bases, and the junction held 9 bases outside the gene matches. Germline values: CDR1 SGHNT, CDR2 YENEEA. CDR3 residues: CASSQIWDRGPEAFF. The CDR3 nucleotides are TGTGCCAGCAGCCAGATTTGGGACAGGGGTCCTGAAGCTTTCTTT.

V and J are TRBV27 and TRBJ1-5; tentative D call: TRBD1 (6 bases). Germline V gene lookup returns CDR1 MNHEY and CDR2 SMNVEV (reference sequence). Trimming cost V 5 bases and J 7 bases, with 9 bases left between them. The CDR3 spans 12 residues. The CDR3 region has the DNA TGTGCCAGCAGTAAAGGGGGACAGCCCCAGCATTTT. It encodes CASSKGGQPQHF.

This chain connects TRBV6-5 to TRBJ1-2; 9 bases line up with TRBD1. The germline CDR1 and CDR2 sequences are MNHEY and SVGAGI. V lost 4 bases and J lost 6; bases outside the gene matches: 9. The CDR3 has 15 residues. CDR3 nucleotides: TGTGCCAGCAGTTTCAACCGGGACAGGGAACATGGCTACACCTTC. Amino acids: CASSFNRDREHGYTF.

The CDR3: CASSSGWGGNQPQHF. The CDR3 DNA reads as TGTGCCAGCTCCTCGGGTTGGGGGGGAAATCAGCCCCAGCATTTT. The V and J genes are TRBV27 and TRBJ1-5; D possibly corresponds to TRBD1 (5 bases). The CDR3 runs 15 residues. Trimming took off 8 bases at V and 4 bases at J, with 18 bases between the two ends. CDR1 MNHEY and CDR2 SMNVEV come from the germline V gene (reference sequence).

The rearrangement joins TRBV12-3 or TRBV12-4 to TRBJ2-3; TRBD1 aligns across 8 bases. After removal of 4 bases from V and 1 base from J, the junction contained 7 bases not matched to a gene. The CDR3 consists of 16 residues. The CDR3 loop reads CASSWTGILGTDTQYF. DNA of the CDR3: TGTGCCAGCAGTTGGACAGGGATATTAGGCACAGATACGCAGTATTTT.

The chain links TRBV7-9 to TRBJ2-1; D is perhaps TRBD1 (6 bases). This CDR3 contains 15 residues. V dropped 5 bases and J dropped 2 bases, with 13 bases sitting between them. Germline V gives CDR1 SEHNR, CDR2 FQNEAQ (reference sequence). The CDR3 loop is CASSPTYRAYNEQFF. The DNA for the CDR3 is TGTGCCAGCAGCCCGACCTACAGGGCCTACAATGAGCAGTTCTTC. Together with reference TRBV7-9 and TRBJ2-1, the CDR3 gives the full variable domain: DTGVSQNPRHKITKRGQNVTFRCDPISEHNRLYWYRQTLGQGPEFLTYFQNEAQLEKSRLLSDRFSAERPKGSFSTLEIQRTEQGDSAMYLCASSPTYRAYNEQFFGPGTRLTVL.

The rearrangement joins TRBV15 to TRBJ1-1; D call uncertain. Germline assignment: CDR1 LNHNV and CDR2 YYDKDF (reference sequence). The CDR3 consists of 13 residues. V was cut by 5 bases and J by 4 bases, with 11 bases left in between. The CDR3 region is CATSVVMGTEAFF. CDR3 coding DNA: TGTGCCACCAGCGTGGTTATGGGCACTGAAGCTTTCTTT.

The rearrangement links TRBV20-1 to TRBJ1-1, with D possibly TRBD1 on 5 matching bases. V was shortened by 0 bases and J by 4 bases, with 9 bases between the two germline ends. Germline assignment: CDR1 DFQATT and CDR2 SNEGSKA (reference sequence). CDR3 length: 13 residues. The CDR3 DNA reads as TGCAGTGCTAGAGATAAAGGGACCACTGAAGCTTTCTTT. Protein sequence: CSARDKGTTEAFF.